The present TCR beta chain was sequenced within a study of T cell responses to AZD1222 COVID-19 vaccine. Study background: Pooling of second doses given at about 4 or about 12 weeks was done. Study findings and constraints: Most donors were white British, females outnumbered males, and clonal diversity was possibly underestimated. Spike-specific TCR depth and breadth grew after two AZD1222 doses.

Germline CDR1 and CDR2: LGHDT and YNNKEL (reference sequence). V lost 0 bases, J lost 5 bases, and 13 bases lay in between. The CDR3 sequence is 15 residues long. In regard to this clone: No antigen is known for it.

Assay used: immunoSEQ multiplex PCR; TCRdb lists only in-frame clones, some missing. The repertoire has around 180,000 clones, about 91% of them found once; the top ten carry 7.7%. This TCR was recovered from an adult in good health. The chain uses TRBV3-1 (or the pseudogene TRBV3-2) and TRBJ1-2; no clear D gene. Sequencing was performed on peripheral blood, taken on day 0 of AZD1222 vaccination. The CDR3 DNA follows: TGTGCCAGCAGCCAAGATTGGGAGGCCACTTATGGCTACACCTTC. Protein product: CASSQDWEATYGYTF.